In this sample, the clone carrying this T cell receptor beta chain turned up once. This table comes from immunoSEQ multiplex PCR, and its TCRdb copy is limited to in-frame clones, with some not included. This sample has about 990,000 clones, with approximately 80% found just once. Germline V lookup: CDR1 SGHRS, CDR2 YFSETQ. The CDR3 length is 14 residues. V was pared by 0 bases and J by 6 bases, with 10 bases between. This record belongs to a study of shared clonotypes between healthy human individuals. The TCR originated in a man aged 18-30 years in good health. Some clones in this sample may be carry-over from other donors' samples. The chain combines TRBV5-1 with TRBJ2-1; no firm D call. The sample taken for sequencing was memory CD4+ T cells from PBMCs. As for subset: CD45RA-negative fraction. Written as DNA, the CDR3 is TGCGCCAGCAGCTTGGAAAATTGGGGCAATGAGCAGTTCTTC. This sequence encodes CASSLENWGNEQFF.